This T cell receptor (beta chain) was observed in a study of OX40 agonist ivuxolimab in advanced cancers. Study-level findings and limits: Normalized T-cell clonal expansion was also low in a subset of nonresponders.

Germline values: CDR1 MGHDK, CDR2 SYGVNS. The CDR3 runs to 15 residues. V was shortened by 5 bases and J by 3 bases, with 13 bases between the two germline ends. Sampling of blood occurred at baseline, cycle 4 day 1, and cycle 7 day 1. Profiled with immunoSEQ multiplex PCR; TCRdb holds only in-frame clones, not every one. This table has about 24,000 clones, roughly 80% appearing once. For this clone: Its antigen remains unidentified.

The J gene is TRBJ1-4, the V gene TRBV25-1; a weak D match, TRBD1 (6 bases). The specimen was CD4+ or CD8+ T cells sorted from blood, collected in a trial of the OX40 agonist ivuxolimab. This clonotype was sampled from an adult with an advanced solid tumor such as melanoma, head and neck, liver or kidney cancer. The CDR3 reads CASSRQGTANEKLFF. The CDR3 nucleotides read TGTGCCAGCAGTAGGCAGGGGACGGCTAATGAAAAACTGTTTTTT.